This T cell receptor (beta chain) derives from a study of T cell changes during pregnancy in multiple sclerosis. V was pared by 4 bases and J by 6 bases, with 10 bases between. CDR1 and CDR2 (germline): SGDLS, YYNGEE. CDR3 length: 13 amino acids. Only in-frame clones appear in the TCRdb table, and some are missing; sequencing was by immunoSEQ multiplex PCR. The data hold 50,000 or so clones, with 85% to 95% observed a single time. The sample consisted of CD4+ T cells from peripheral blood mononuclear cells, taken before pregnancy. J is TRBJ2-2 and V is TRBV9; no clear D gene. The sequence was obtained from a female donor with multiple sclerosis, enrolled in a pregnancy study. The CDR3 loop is CASSPRVPGELFF. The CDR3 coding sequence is TGTGCCAGCAGCCCCCGAGTGCCCGGGGAGCTGTTTTTT. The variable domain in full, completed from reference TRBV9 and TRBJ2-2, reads DSGVTQTPKHLITATGQRVTLRCSPRSGDLSVYWYQQSLDQGLQFLIQYYNGEERAKGNILERFSAQQFPDLHSELNLSSLELGDSALYFCASSPRVPGELFFGEGSRLTVL.